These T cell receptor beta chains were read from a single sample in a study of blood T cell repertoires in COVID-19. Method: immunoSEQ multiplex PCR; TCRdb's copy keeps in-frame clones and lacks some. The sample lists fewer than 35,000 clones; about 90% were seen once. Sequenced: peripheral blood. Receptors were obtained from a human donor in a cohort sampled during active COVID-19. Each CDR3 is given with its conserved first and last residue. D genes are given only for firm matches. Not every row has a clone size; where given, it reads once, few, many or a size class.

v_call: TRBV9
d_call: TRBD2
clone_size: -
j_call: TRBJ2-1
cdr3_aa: CASSVDILAGPYNEQFF
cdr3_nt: TGTGCCAGCAGCGTAGATATACTAGCGGGACCATACAATGAGCAGTTCTTC

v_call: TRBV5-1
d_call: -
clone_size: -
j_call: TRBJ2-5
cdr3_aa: CASSDILGGQGEETQYF
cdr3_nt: TGCGCCAGCAGCGACATCTTGGGGGGTCAAGGTGAAGAGACCCAGTACTTC

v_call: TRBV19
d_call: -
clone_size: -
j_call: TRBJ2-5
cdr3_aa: CASSISSIQETQYF
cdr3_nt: TGTGCCAGTAGTATTAGTTCGATCCAAGAGACCCAGTACTTC

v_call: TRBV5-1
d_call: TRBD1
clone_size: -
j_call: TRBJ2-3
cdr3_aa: CASRGLGTGDLDTQYF
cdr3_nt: TGCGCCAGCAGGGGGCTGGGGACAGGGGATTTAGATACGCAGTATTTT

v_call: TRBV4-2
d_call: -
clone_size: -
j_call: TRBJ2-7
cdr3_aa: CASSQGRDIPPFF
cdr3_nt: TGTGCCAGCAGCCAAGGGAGAGATATTCCCCCTTTTTTC

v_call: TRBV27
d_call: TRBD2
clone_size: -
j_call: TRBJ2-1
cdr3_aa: CASIPGAGGPHEQFF
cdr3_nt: TGTGCCAGCATCCCCGGGGCGGGGGGGCCTCATGAGCAGTTCTTC

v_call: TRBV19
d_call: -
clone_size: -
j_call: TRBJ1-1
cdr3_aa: CASRRQTDTEAFF
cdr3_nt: TGTGCCAGTAGACGCCAGACTGACACTGAAGCTTTCTTT

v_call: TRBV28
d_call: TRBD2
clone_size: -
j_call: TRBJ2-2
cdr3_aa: CAASGGRAVYGELFF
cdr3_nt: TGTGCCGCCTCGGGCGGGAGGGCCGTCTACGGGGAGCTGTTTTTT

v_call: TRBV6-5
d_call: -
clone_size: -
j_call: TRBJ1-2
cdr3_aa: CASSSPTYGYTF
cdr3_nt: TGTGCCAGCAGCTCACCTACCTACGGCTACACCTTC

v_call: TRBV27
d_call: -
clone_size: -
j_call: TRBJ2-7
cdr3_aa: CASSLSGPSSYEQYF
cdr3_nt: TGTGCCAGCAGTTTAAGCGGGCCTAGCTCCTACGAGCAGTACTTC

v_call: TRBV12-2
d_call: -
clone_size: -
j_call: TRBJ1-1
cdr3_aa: CASRPERGMNTEAFF
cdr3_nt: TGTGCAAGTCGCCCTGAACGAGGAATGAACACTGAAGCTTTCTTT

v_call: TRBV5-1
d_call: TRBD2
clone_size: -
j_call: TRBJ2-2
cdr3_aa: CASSLHLAGEYTGELFF
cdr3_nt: TGCGCCAGCAGCCTCCACCTAGCGGGAGAGTACACCGGGGAGCTGTTTTTT

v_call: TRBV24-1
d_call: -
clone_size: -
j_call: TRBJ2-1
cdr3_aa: CATSDSTRREQFF
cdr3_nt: TGTGCCACCAGTGACTCCACTAGGCGCGAGCAGTTCTTC

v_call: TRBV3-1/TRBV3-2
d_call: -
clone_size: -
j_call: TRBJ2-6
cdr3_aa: CASSRSSSGANVLTF
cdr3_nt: TGTGCCAGCAGCCGATCGAGCTCTGGGGCCAACGTCCTGACTTTC

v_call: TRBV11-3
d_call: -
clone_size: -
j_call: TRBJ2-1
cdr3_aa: CASSLNPDSYNEQFF
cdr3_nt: TGTGCCAGCAGCTTAAACCCCGACAGTTACAATGAGCAGTTCTTC

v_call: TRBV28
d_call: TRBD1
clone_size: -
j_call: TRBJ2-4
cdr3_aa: CASSRDRAAKNIQYF
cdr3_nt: TGTGCCAGCAGTCGTGACAGGGCAGCCAAAAACATTCAGTACTTC

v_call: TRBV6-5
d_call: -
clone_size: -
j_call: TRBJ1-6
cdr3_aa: CASRNTQESPLHF
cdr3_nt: TGTGCCAGCAGGAACACACAGGAATCACCCCTCCACTTT

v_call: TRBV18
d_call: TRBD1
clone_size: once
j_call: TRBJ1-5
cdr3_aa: CASSWTGSSNQPQHF
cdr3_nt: TGTGCCAGCTCATGGACAGGGTCAAGCAATCAGCCCCAGCATTTT

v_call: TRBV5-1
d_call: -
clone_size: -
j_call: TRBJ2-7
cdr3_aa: CASSMTGFSYEQYF
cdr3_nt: TGCGCCAGCAGCATGACAGGATTCTCCTACGAGCAGTACTTC

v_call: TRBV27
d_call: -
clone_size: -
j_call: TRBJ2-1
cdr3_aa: CASSFRPAGNEQFF
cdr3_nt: TGTGCCAGCAGTTTCCGCCCGGCGGGCAATGAGCAGTTCTTC

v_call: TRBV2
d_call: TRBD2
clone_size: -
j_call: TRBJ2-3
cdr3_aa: CASSAGGGAISTDTQYF
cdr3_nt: TGTGCCAGCAGTGCTGGCGGGGGGGCGATAAGCACAGATACGCAGTATTTT

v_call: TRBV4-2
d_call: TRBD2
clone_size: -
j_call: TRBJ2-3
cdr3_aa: CASSQNPTSGTSTDTQYF
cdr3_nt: TGTGCCAGCAGCCAAAACCCAACTAGCGGCACTAGCACAGATACGCAGTATTTT

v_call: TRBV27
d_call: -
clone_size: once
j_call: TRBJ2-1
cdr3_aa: CASSGTPYNEQFF
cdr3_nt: TGTGCCAGCAGTGGGACTCCCTACAATGAGCAGTTCTTC

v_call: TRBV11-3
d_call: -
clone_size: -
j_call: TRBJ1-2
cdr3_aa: CASPDRDDGYTF
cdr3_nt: TGTGCCAGCCCCGACAGAGACGATGGCTACACCTTC

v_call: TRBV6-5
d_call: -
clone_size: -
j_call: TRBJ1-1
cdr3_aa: CASSYSIRGGRTEAFF
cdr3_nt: TGTGCCAGCAGTTACTCGATCAGAGGGGGTAGGACTGAAGCTTTCTTT

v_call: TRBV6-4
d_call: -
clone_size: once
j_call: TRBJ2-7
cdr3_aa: CASPHPRLDLYEQYF
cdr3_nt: TGTGCCAGTCCCCACCCCCGACTCGACCTCTACGAGCAGTACTTC

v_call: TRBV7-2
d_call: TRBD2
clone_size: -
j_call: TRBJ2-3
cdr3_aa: CASSPRLVAGGSDTQYF
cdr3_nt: TGTGCCAGCAGCCCACGACTGGTAGCGGGGGGGTCAGATACGCAGTATTTT

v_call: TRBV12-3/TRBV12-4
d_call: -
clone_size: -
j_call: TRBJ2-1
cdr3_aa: CASSFQDYNEQFF
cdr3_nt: TGTGCCAGCAGTTTTCAGGATTACAATGAGCAGTTCTTC

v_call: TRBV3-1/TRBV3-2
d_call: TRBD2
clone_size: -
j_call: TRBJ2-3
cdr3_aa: CASSQDAVSGGTTDTQYF
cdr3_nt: TGTGCCAGCAGCCAAGATGCAGTTAGCGGGGGAACCACAGATACGCAGTATTTT

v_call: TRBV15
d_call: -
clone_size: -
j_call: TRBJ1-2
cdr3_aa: CATSSLRDSSYGYTF
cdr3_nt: TGTGCCACCAGCAGCCTGCGGGACTCAAGCTATGGCTACACCTTC

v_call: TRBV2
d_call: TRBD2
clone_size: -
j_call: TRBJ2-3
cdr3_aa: CASRPHLAGGPSDTQYF
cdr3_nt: TGTGCCAGCAGGCCCCACCTAGCGGGAGGGCCCTCAGATACGCAGTATTTT

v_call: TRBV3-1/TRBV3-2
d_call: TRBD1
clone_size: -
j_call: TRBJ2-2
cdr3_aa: CASSHNTGVNTGELFF
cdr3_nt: TGTGCCAGCAGCCATAACACAGGGGTGAACACCGGGGAGCTGTTTTTT

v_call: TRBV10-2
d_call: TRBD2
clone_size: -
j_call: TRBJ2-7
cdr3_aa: CASSDGTSVYEQYF
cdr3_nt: TGCGCCAGCAGTGATGGGACTAGCGTTTACGAGCAGTACTTC

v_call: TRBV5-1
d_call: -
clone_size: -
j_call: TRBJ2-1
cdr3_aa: CASSLVVGAGEQFF
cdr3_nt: TGCGCCAGCAGCTTGGTCGTAGGGGCTGGTGAGCAGTTCTTC

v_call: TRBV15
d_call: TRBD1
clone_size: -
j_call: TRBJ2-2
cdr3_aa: CATSRGTGGGELFF
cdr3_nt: TGTGCCACCAGCAGAGGGACAGGGGGCGGGGAGCTGTTTTTT

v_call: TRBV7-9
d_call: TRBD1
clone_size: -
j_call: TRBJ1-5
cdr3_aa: CASSFDPQGAMHF
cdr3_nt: TGTGCCAGCAGCTTCGACCCACAGGGGGCGATGCATTTT

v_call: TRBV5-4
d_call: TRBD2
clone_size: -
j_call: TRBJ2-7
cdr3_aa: CASSLRLAGGNEQYF
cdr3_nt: TGTGCCAGCAGCTTACGACTAGCGGGGGGTAACGAGCAGTACTTC